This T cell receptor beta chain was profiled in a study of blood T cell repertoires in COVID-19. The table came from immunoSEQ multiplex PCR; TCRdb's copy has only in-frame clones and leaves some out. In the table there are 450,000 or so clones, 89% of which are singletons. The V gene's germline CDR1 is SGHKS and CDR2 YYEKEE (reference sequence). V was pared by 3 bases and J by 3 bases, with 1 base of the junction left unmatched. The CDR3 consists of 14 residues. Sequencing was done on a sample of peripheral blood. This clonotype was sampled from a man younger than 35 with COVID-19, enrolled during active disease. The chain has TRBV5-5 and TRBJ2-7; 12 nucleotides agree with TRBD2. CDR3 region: CASSSTSGGYEQYF. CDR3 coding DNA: TGTGCCAGCAGCTCGACTAGCGGGGGCTACGAGCAGTACTTC.